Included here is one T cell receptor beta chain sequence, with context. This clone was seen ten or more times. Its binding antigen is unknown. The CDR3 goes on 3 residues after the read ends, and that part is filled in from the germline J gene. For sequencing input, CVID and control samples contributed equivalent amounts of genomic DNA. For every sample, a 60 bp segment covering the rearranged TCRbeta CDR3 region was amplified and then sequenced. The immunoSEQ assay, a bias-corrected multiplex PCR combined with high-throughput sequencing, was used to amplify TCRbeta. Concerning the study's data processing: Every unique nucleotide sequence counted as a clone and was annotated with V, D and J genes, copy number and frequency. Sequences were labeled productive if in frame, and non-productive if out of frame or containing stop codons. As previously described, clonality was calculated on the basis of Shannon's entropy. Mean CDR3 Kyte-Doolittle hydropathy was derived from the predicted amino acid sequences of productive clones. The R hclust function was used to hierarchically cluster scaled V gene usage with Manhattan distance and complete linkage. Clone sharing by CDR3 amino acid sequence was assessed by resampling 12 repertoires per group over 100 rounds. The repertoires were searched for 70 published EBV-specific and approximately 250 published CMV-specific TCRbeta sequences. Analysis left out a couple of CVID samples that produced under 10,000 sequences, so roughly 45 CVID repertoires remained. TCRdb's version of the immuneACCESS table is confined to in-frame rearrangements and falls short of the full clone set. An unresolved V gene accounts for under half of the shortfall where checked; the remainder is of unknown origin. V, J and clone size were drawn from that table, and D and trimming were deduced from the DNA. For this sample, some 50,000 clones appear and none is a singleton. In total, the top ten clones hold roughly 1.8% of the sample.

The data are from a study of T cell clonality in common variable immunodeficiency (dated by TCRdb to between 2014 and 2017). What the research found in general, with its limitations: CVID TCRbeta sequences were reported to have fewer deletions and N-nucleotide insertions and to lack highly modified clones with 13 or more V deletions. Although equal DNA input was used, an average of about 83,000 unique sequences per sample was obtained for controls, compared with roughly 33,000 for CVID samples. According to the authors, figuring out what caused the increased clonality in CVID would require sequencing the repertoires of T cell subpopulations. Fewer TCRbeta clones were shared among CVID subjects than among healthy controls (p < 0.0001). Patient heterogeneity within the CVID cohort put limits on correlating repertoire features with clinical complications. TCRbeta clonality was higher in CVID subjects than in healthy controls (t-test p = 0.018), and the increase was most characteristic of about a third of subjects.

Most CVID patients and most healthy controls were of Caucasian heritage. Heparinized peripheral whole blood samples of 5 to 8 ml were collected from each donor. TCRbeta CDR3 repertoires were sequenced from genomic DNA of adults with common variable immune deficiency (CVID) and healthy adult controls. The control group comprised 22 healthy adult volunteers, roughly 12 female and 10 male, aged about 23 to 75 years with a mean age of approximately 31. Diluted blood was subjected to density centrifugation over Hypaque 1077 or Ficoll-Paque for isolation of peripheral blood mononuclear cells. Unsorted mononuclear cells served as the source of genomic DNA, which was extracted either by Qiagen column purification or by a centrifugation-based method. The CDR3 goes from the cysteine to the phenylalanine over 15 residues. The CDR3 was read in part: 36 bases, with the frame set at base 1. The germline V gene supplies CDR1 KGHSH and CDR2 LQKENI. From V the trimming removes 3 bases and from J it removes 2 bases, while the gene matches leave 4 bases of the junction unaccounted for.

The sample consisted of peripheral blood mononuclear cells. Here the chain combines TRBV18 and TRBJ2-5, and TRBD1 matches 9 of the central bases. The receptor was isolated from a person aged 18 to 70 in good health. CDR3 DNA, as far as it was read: TGTGCCAGCTCACCCACAGGGGGCGGGCAAGAGACC. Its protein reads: CASSPTGGGQET. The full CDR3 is CASSPTGGGQETQYF.